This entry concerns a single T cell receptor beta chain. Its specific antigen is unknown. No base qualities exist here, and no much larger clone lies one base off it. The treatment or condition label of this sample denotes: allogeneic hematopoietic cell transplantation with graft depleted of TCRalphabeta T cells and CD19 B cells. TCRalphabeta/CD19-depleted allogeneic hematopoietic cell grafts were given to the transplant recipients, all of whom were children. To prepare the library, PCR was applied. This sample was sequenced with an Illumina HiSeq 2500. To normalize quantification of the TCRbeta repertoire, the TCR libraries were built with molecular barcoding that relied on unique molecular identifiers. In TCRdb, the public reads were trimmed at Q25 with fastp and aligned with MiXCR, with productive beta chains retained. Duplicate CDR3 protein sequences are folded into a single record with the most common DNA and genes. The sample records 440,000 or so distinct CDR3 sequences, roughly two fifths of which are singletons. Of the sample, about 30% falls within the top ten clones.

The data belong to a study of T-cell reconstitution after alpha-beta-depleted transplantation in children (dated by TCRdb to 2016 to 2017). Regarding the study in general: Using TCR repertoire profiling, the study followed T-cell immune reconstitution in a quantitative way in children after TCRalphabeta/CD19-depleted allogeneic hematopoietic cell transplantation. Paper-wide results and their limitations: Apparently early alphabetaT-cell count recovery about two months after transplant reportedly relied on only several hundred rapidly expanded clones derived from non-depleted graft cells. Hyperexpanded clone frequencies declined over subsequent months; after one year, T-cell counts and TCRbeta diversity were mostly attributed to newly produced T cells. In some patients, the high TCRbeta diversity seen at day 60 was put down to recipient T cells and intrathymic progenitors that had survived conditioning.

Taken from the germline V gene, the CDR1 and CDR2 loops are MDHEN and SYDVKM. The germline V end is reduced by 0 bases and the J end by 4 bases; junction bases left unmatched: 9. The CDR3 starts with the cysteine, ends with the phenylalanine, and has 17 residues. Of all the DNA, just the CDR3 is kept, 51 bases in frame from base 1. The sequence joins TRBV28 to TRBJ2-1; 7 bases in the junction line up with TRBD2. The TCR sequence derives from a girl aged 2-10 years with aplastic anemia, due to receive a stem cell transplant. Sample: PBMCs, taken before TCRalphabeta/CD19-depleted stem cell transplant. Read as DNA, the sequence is TGTGCCAGCAGTTTATGGGGCAGCGGGGTGAGGTACAATGAGCAGTTCTTC. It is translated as CASSLWGSGVRYNEQFF.